In this sample, the clone carrying this T cell receptor beta chain turned up many times. Antigen unknown. The data originate from a study of blood T cells in healthy people across ages. Next came a second PCR, run for about 7 to 12 cycles, which used a sample-barcoded 5' primer along with a J-beta primer mix. MiXCR, applied by TCRdb to the 5' RACE reads, yields one record per CDR3 protein. The sample records approximately 670,000 distinct CDR3 sequences, roughly two fifths being singletons. Study-wide findings and caveats: Whereas aged donors had fewer naive CD4+ cells, long-lived donors had more of them and higher diversity. The study could not conclusively compare naive and antigen-experienced cells, given its unsorted PBMCs.

Germline CDR1 reads SEHNR; CDR2 reads FQNEAQ (reference sequence). This CDR3 spans 16 amino acids. V shed 5 bases and J shed 1 base, with 15 bases lying between them. There were at least 5.5 micrograms of total RNA extracted from every sample. The rearrangement joins TRBV7-9 to TRBJ2-1; D remains unclear. Input material: blood. The receptor was derived from a man aged 80 or over in good health. The CDR3 DNA reads as TGTGCCAGCAGCCCTAGTCTTAGCCGTTCCTACAATGAGCAGTTCTTC. Amino acid sequence: CASSPSLSRSYNEQFF.